The next 3 T cell receptor beta chains were all read from a single sample in a study of identical twins. TCRdb independently ran MiXCR on the 5' RACE reads; one entry per CDR3 protein. This sample has some 710,000 distinct CDR3 sequences, with less than 7% found just once. Sequenced sample: naive T cells sorted from blood. All receptors come from a man aged 18 to 30 in good health.

This clonotype was detected ten times or more. This chain uses TRBV4-1 with TRBJ2-1; 13 bases are a match to TRBD2. V was pared by 2 bases and J by 7 bases, with 8 bases of the junction left unmatched. Per the germline V gene, CDR1 is MGHRA and CDR2 is YSYEKL. The length of the CDR3 is 17 residues. The CDR3 DNA sequence: TGCGCCAGCAGCCAACCTCTTACTAGCGGGAGGGCAAATGAGCAGTTCTTC. Translated, it gives CASSQPLTSGRANEQFF.

This clonotype has at least ten counts. The chain couples TRBV25-1 to TRBJ2-3; D uncertain. V was clipped by 4 bases and J by 7 bases, with 6 bases between them. There are 11 residues in the CDR3. Looked up from germline, CDR1 is MGHDK and CDR2 is SYGVNS. This CDR3 reads CASSVSYTQYF. CDR3 nucleotides: TGTGCCAGCAGTGTTTCATATACGCAGTATTTT.

This clonotype was counted at least ten times. This chain joins TRBV12-3 or TRBV12-4 and TRBJ1-5; no clear D. Trimming pared 5 bases from V and 4 bases from J, leaving 6 bases between. The CDR3 spans 12 residues. The CDR3 DNA reads TGTGCCAGCAGTAATCTGAATCAGCCCCAGCATTTT. Its protein product is CASSNLNQPQHF.